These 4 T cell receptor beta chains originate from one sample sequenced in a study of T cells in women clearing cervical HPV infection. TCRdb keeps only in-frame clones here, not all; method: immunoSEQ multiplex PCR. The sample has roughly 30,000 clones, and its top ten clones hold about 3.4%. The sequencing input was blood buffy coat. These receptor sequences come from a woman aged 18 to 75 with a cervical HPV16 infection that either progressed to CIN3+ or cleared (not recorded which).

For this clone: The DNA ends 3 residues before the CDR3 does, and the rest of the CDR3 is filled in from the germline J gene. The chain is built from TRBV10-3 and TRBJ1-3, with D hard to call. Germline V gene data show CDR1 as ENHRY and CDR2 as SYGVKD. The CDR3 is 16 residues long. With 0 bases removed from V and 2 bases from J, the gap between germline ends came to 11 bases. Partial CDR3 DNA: TGTGCCATCAGTGAGTCTGAGGTGGCCACTGGAAACACC. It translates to CAISESEVATGNT. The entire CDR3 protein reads CAISESEVATGNTIYF.

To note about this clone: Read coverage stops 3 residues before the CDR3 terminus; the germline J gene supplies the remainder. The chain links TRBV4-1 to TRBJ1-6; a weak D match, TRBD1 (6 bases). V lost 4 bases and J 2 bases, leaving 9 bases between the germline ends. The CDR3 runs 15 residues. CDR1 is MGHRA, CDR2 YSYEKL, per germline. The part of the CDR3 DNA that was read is TGCGCCAGCAGCCCCAGGACAGCCTATAATTCACCC. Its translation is CASSPRTAYNSP. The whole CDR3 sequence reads CASSPRTAYNSPLHF.

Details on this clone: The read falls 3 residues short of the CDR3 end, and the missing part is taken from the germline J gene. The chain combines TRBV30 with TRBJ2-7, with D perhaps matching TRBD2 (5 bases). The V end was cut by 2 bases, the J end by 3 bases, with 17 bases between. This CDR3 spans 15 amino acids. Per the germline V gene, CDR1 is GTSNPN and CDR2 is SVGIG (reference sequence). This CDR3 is CAWSKELVTDYEQYF. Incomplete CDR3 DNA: TGTGCCTGGAGTAAGGAACTAGTTACAGACTACGAG.

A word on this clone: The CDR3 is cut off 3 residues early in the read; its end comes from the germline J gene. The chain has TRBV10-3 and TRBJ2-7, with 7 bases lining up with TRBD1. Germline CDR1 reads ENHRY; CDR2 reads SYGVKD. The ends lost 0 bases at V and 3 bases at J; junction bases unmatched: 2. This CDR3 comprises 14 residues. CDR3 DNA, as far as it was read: TGTGCCATCAGTGAGTCGGGACAGTTCTACGAG. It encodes CAISESGQFYE. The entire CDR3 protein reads CAISESGQFYEQYF.